This entry describes one TCR beta chain. Its antigen remains unknown. This sample stems from a study of CD8 T cells in Susac syndrome. The study's findings and limits: Regarding the TCR sequencing and HLA analysis, the study admitted that a relatively small number of individuals were involved.

Negative magnetic isolation gave CD8+ and CD4+ cells; FACS enriched CD8+ TEMRA. The authors reverse transcribed roughly 0.5 to 1 ug RNA with random hexamers. TCRdb fed the immunoSEQ multiplex PCR reads into MiXCR, producing one record per CDR3 protein. The table records approximately 150,000 distinct CDR3 sequences, around 94% of them present only once. Germline V gene sequence: CDR1 SGHRS, CDR2 YFSETQ. The CDR3 spans 12 residues. Trimming cost V 8 bases and J 5 bases, with 14 bases left between them. The sequence was collected from a human donor in good health. The sequencing sample was made of CD4+ T cells from PBMCs. This chain joins TRBV5-1 and TRBJ2-7; perhaps TRBD2 as D (6 bases). The CDR3 DNA sequence: TGCGCCAGTTCATTGGAGGGACACGAGCAGTACTTC. This encodes CASSLEGHEQYF.